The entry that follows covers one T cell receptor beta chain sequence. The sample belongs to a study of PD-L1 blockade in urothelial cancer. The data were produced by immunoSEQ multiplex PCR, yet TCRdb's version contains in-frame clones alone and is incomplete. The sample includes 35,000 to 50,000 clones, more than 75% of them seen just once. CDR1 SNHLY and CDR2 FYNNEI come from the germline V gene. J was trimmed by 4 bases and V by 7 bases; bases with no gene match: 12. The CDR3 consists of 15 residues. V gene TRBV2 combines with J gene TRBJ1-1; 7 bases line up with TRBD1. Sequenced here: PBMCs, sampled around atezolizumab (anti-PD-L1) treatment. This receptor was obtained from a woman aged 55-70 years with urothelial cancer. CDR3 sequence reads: CASIRRQGEGTEAFF. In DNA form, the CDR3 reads TGTGCCAGCATACGACGGCAGGGGGAAGGCACTGAAGCTTTCTTT. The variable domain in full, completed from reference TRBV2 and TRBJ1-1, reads EPEVTQTPSHQVTQMGQEVILRCVPISNHLYFYWYRQILGQKVEFLVSFYNNEISEKSEIFDDQFSVERPDGSNFTLKIRSTKLEDSAMYFCASIRRQGEGTEAFFGQGTRLTVV.